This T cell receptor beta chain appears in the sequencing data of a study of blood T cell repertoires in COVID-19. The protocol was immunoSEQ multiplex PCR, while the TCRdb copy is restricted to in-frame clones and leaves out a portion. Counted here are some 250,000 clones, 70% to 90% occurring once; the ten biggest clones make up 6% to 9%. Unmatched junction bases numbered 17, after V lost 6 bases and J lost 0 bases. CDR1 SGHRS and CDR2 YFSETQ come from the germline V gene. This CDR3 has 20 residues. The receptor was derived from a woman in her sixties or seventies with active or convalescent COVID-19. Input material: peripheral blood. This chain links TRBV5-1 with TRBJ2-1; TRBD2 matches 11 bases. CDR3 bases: TGCGCCAGCACCCCCCGAGGGGTAGCGGGGGGGCCTGACTCCTACAATGAGCAGTTCTTC. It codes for CASTPRGVAGGPDSYNEQFF. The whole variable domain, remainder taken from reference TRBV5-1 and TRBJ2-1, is KAGVTQTPRYLIKTRGQQVTLSCSPISGHRSVSWYQQTPGQGLQFLFEYFSETQRNKGNFPGRFSGRQFSNSRSEMNVSTLELGDSALYLCASTPRGVAGGPDSYNEQFFGPGTRLTVL.